One sample yielded the 5 T cell receptor beta chains listed below, sequenced in a study of CD8 T cells in ankylosing spondylitis. TCRdb re-analysed the 5' RACE reads in MiXCR, keeping a single row per CDR3 protein. The table lists about 310,000 distinct CDR3 sequences, around 21% of them singletons. Sample: blood, either unsorted or a sorted T cell fraction (not recorded which). All receptors come from a female donor with ankylosing spondylitis or in good health (not recorded which).

At least ten counts were recorded for this clonotype. V is TRBV29-1 and J is TRBJ1-1; 8 bases are a match to TRBD1. Germline V lookup: CDR1 SQVTM, CDR2 ANQGSEA. The CDR3 has 14 residues. V shed 6 bases and J 4 bases; nucleotides not matched to a gene: 10. The CDR3 loop is CSVGGQGGGTEAFF. As DNA, the CDR3 is TGCAGCGTAGGAGGACAGGGTGGGGGCACTGAAGCTTTCTTT.

J is TRBJ2-5 and V is TRBV4-2, with 8 nucleotides matching TRBD2. With V trimmed by 5 bases and J by 9 bases, 14 bases remained unmatched. Looked up from germline, CDR1 is LGHNA and CDR2 is YNFKEQ. The CDR3 is 15 residues long. The CDR3 loop is CASSSRTGRAGAQYF. Here the CDR3 DNA reads TGTGCCAGCAGCTCAAGAACCGGGAGGGCCGGGGCCCAGTACTTC.

This clonotype showed up just a few times. V is TRBV18 and J is TRBJ1-5, with no clear D. With 6 bases removed from V and 0 bases from J, the gap between germline ends came to 15 bases. The CDR3 contains 16 residues. Germline values: CDR1 KGHSH, CDR2 LQKENI. The CDR3 sequence: CASSPTWESSNQPQHF. In DNA form, the CDR3 reads TGTGCCAGCTCCCCAACGTGGGAGTCTAGCAATCAGCCCCAGCATTTT.

The chain joins TRBV9 to TRBJ2-1; weak D call: TRBD2 (5 bases). The germline gives CDR1 SGDLS, CDR2 YYNGEE. The CDR3 loop spans 13 amino acids. With 0 bases removed from V and 5 bases from J, the gap between germline ends came to 6 bases. The CDR3 sequence: CASSVAGNNEQFF. Here the CDR3 DNA reads TGTGCCAGCAGCGTAGCGGGAAACAATGAGCAGTTCTTC.

A few counts support this clonotype. The rearrangement uses TRBV3-1 and TRBJ2-2; maybe TRBD1 (5 bases). V dropped 4 bases and J dropped 6 bases, with 18 bases sitting between them. The CDR3 sequence is 16 residues long. Germline V gene sequence: CDR1 LGHDT, CDR2 YNNKEL (reference sequence). CDR3 DNA sequence: TGTGCCAGCAGCCTTCGACAGAGTCCTATTGCCGGGGAGCTGTTTTTT. Its protein is CASSLRQSPIAGELFF.